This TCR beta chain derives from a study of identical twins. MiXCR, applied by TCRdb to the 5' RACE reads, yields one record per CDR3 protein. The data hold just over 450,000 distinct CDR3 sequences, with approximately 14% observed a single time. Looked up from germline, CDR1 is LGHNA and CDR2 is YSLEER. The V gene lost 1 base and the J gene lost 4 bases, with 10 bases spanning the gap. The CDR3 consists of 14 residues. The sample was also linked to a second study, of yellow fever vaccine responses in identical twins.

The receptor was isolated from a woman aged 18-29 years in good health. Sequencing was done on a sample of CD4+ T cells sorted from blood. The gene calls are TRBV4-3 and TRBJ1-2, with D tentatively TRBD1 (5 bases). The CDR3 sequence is CASSQAGGAYGYTF. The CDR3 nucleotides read TGCGCCAGCAGCCAAGCCGGCGGGGCCTATGGCTACACCTTC.